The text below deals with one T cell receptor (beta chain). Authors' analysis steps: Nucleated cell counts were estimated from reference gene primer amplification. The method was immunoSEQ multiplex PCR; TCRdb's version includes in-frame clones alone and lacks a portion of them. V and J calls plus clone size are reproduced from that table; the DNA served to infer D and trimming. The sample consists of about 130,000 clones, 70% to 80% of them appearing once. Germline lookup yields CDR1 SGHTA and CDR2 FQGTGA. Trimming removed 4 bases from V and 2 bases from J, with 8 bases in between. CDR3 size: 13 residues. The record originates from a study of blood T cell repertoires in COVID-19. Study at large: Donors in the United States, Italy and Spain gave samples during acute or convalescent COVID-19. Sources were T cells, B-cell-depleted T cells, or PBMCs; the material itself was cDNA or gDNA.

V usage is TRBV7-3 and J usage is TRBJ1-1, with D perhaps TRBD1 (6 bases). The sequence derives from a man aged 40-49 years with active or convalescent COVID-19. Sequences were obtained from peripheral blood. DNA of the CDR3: TGTGCCAGCAGCTGGACAGCCAACACTGAAGCTTTCTTT. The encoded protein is CASSWTANTEAFF.